This T cell receptor beta chain derives from a study of T-cell memory formation after mild COVID-19. Study in general: Largely, TCR clusters stayed within a single donor. Findings and caveats of the study: The authors left the SARS-CoV-2 specificity of second-wave clones peaking on day 37 unconfirmed. Mainly CM and EM harbored the contracting CD4+ clones; mainly EMRA harbored the CD8+ ones.

This clonotype was picked up a small number of times. What it binds is not known. Constant-segment primers served in 5'RACE that generated TCR alpha and TCR beta cDNA libraries bearing sample barcodes and UMIs. TCRdb reanalysed the 5' RACE reads using MiXCR and keeps one entry per CDR3 protein. The data contain about 450,000 distinct CDR3 sequences, 20% to 30% of them singletons. The sequenced sample consisted of PBMCs or a T cell subset sorted from them (not recorded which). The sequence was collected from an adult woman who had mild COVID-19 (a few samples of this study predate the infection). Cell type and time point are not known.

The CDR3 DNA sequence: TGTGCCAGCAGCCCTACAGCCTCCTACGAGCAGTACTTC. Protein product: CASSPTASYEQYF. The V and J genes are TRBV7-9 and TRBJ2-7; D uncertain. The germline V and J ends were trimmed by 5 bases and 0 bases, with 8 bases remaining between them. The CDR3 is made up of 13 amino acids. From germline, CDR1 is SEHNR and CDR2 FQNEAQ (reference sequence). Combining the CDR3 with reference TRBV7-9 and TRBJ2-7 gives the whole variable domain DTGVSQNPRHKITKRGQNVTFRCDPISEHNRLYWYRQTLGQGPEFLTYFQNEAQLEKSRLLSDRFSAERPKGSFSTLEIQRTEQGDSAMYLCASSPTASYEQYFGPGTRLTVT.